The clone carrying this T cell receptor (beta chain) was seen many times. Stated time point: sample taken at primary tumor resection. Frozen PBMC, nontumor lung or tumor provided whole RNA, which was sequenced unsorted. The CDR3 consists of 16 residues. V dropped 1 base and J dropped 1 base, with 13 bases sitting between them. Every TCR cDNA molecule bore its own unique molecular identifier. One entry per CDR3 protein results from TCRdb running MiXCR on the 5' RACE reads. Of 20,000 or so distinct CDR3 sequences listed, 3% to 4% are singletons. The data stem from a study of spatial heterogeneity in lung cancer.

The input for sequencing was PBMCs, taken at surgery. The V call is TRBV12-3 or TRBV12-4, the J call TRBJ1-2; D is undetermined. The TCR sequence derives from a female donor with early-stage non-small cell lung cancer. The CDR3 is CASSLETGIVNYGYTF. CDR3 sequence (DNA): TGTGCCAGCAGTTTAGAGACGGGGATAGTTAACTATGGCTACACCTTC.